This note documents a single T cell receptor (beta chain) sequence. This clonotype was counted a few times. The target of this receptor is not known. No much larger clone is present one base from it, and per-base qualities are unavailable. These data belong to a study of vaccination and CD4 T cells after COVID-19 (dated by TCRdb to between 2022 and 2023). In terms of the full investigation: Convalescent patients had a positive SARS-CoV-2 result on nasal swab PCR, and of these patients, several had mild disease and one had severe disease. The convalescent cohort comprised six males and four females, including two Hispanic individuals, seven Caucasians, two Asians and one multiracial person. Two doses of either the Pfizer-BioNTech BNT162b2 vaccine (n=8) or the Moderna mRNA-1273 vaccine (n=2) were administered to participants. Post-COVID blood samples from convalescent patients were collected a median of about 100 days after diagnosis, with a range of 35 to 161 days. Post-vaccine blood samples were collected a median of about 72 days after the second vaccine dose, ranging from roughly 12 to 250 days. The cultures were stimulated with overlapping spike peptide pools from SARS-CoV-2 and from the common cold coronaviruses HCoV-NL63, HCoV-OC43 and HCoV-229E. Control cultures received a CEFX viral epitope pool as the positive control, an HIV-1 Nef peptide pool as the negative control, or no peptide. The spike-specific CD4+ TCR repertoire was compared before and after mRNA vaccination in nine to ten COVID-19 convalescent patients and a few infection-naive healthy vaccine recipients. The research as a whole found: Of the vaccine-specific clones in convalescent patients, 304 of 307, or nearly all, reacted only to SARS-CoV-2 spike and did not cross-react with common cold coronaviruses. In convalescent patients, a median around 83% of post-vaccine SARS-CoV-2-reactive clones were detected only after vaccination, and vaccine-specific priming was suggested by this finding. The median number of SARS-CoV-2-reactive clonotypes rose from about 23 after infection to some 37 after vaccination, but the change was not significant. The study included relatively few convalescent patients and did not analyze early timepoints after natural infection.

The protocol used for the library was PCR. DNA from cultured CD4+ T cells underwent TCR sequencing with the Oncomine TCR Beta short-read assay at the Johns Hopkins FTIC core. The QIAamp micro DNA kit was used to extract genomic DNA from the cultured CD4+ T cells. Oncomine TCR Beta libraries made from cultured CD4+ T cells were pooled using unique dual indexes and sequenced on an Illumina iSeq 100. Per the original workflow: Non-productive sequences were filtered out, and CDR3s that did not start with C, did not end with F or W, or were shorter than 7 amino acids were discarded. The MANAFEST web application identified antigen-specific clonotypes by comparing peptide-stimulated wells against reference wells and other culture wells. To be called positive, a clone needed an FDR below 0.05, an odds ratio above 5, and a productive frequency above 0.1% in at least two of three replicate wells. Cross-reactive clonotypes were defined as significantly expanded in both SARS-CoV-2 spike wells and at least one common cold coronavirus spike condition. Similarity between CDR3 sequences was evaluated in R version 3.6.1 using Levenshtein distances (stringdist) and unrooted phylogenetic trees (ape). TCRdb took the public reads, trimmed them with fastp at Q25, ran MiXCR for clone calling and kept in-frame beta chains. CDR3 protein duplicates are merged, each entry listing the most common genes and DNA. What appears here as the V and J calls and clone size reflects TCRdb's work, not the paper's. This sample is represented by some 21,000 distinct CDR3 sequences; roughly half of them were singletons. 8% to 10% of the sample rests with the top ten.

CDR1 is given as DFQATT and CDR2 as SNEGSKA, both from the germline V gene (reference sequence). Measured from the cysteine to the phenylalanine, the CDR3 is 15 residues long. This entry keeps only the CDR3 DNA: 45 bases, framed from base 1. V trim: 2 bases; J trim: 7 bases; unmatched bases: 9. In light of the paper, this sample's treatment or condition label describes: approximately 11-day PBMC culture with coronavirus spike peptide pools or control peptides (ViraFEST assay). The ViraFEST assay was used in the study, in which antigen-specific T cells were expanded with peptide pools and expanded clonotypes were subsequently identified by TCR sequencing. The convalescent patients' positive SARS-CoV-2 PCR tests were from March to December 2020, which was before the Alpha, Beta and Delta variants emerged in the United States. Each well held fewer than 2.5 million PBMCs cultured with approximately 9.1 ug/ml peptide pools in IMDM containing around 5% human AB serum and roughly 10 IU/ml IL-2. Half of the culture medium was replaced with fresh IL-2-containing medium on days 3 and 7. CD4+ T cells were isolated after roughly 9 days of culture through negative selection using the EasySep CD4+ T cell isolation kit. Ficoll-Paque Plus gradient centrifugation was used to isolate PBMCs from whole blood, and the isolated PBMCs were then either used fresh or cryopreserved at -140C. Culture conditions were generally each tested in triplicate wells.

Recombination connected TRBV20-1 to TRBJ1-5; 9 central nucleotides agree with TRBD1. The receptor comes from a human donor who had recovered from COVID-19. The sequenced sample was CD4+ T cells from blood, cultured in vitro. The CDR3 protein: CSARRTGVSGQPQHF. Here is the DNA: TGCAGTGCTAGAAGGACAGGGGTTTCTGGACAGCCCCAGCATTTT.